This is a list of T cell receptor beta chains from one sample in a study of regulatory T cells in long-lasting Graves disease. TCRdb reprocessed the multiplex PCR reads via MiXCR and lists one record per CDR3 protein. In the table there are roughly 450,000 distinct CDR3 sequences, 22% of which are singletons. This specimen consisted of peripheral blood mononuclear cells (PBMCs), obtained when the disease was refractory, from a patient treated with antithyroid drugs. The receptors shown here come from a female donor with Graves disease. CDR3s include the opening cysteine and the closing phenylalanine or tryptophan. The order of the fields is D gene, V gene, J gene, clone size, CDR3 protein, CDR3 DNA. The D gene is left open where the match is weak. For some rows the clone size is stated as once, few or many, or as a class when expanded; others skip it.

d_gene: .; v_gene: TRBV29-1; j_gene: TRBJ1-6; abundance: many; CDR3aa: CSVGAGDASPLHF; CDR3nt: TGCAGCGTTGGAGCCGGCGACGCTTCACCCCTCCACTTT
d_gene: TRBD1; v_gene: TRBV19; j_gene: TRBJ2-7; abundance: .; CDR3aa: CASSYRTGWDEQYF; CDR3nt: TGTGCCAGTAGTTACAGGACAGGGTGGGACGAGCAGTACTTC
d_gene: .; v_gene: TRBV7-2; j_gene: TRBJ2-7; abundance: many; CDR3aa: CASSLGPDSYEQYF; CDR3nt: TGTGCCAGCAGCTTAGGTCCGGACTCCTACGAGCAGTACTTC
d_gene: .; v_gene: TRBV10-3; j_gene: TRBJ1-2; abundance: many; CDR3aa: CAIAGTDNHGYTF; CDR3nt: TGTGCCATCGCCGGGACGGACAATCATGGCTACACCTTC
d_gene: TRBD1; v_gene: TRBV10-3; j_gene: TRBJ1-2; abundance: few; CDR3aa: CATQSTQGGNYGYTF; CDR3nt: TGTGCCACCCAGTCGACACAGGGGGGTAACTATGGCTACACCTTC
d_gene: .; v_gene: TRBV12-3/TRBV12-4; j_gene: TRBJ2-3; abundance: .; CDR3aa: CASTLGGTQYF; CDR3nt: TGTGCCAGCACCCTGGGGGGTACGCAGTATTTT
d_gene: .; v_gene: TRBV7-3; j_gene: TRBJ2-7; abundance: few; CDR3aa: CASSLTSGNSYEQYF; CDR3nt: TGTGCCAGCAGCTTAACTAGCGGAAATAGCTACGAGCAGTACTTC
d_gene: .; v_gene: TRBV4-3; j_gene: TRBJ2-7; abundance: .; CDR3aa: CASSQDKSVDYEQYF; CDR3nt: TGCGCCAGCAGCCAAGATAAGAGCGTGGATTACGAGCAGTACTTC
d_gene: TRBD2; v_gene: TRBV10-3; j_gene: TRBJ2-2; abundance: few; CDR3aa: CTISEWGSGSGTGELFF; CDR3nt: TGTACCATCAGTGAGTGGGGGAGCGGGAGTGGCACCGGGGAGCTGTTTTTT
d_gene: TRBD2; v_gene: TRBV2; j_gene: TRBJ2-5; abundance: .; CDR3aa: CASSSPGGGGMETQYF; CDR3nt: TGTGCCAGCAGTTCGCCGGGGGGGGGAGGCATGGAGACCCAGTACTTC
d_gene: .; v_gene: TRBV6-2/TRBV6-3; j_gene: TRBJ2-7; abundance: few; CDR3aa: CASSYSRSRWEEQYF; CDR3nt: TGTGCCAGCAGTTACTCCAGGTCCCGATGGGAAGAGCAGTACTTC
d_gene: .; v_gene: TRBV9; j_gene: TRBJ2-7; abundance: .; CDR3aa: CASSPRGDGAFAEQYF; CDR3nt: TGTGCCAGCAGCCCCAGAGGGGACGGAGCGTTTGCCGAGCAGTACTTC
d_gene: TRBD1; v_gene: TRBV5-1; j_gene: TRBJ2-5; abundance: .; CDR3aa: CASSKGQVSYETQYF; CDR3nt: TGCGCCAGCAGTAAGGGACAGGTTTCATACGAGACCCAGTACTTC
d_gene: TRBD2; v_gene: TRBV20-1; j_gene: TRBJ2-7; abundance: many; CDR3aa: CSAGTAGTSVTYEQYF; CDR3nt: TGCAGTGCCGGGACAGCCGGGACTAGCGTAACCTACGAGCAGTACTTC
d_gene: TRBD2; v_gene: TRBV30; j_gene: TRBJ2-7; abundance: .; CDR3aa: CAWSVGTSAYEQYF; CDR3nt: TGTGCCTGGAGTGTAGGGACTAGCGCCTACGAGCAGTACTTC
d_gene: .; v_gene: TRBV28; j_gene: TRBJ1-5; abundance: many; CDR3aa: CASSLLGNYQPQHF; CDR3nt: TGTGCCAGCAGTTTATTAGGGAATTATCAGCCCCAGCATTTT
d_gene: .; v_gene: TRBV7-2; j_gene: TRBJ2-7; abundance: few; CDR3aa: CASSSTPQGYEQYF; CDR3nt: TGTGCCAGCAGCTCTACGCCCCAGGGTTACGAGCAGTACTTC
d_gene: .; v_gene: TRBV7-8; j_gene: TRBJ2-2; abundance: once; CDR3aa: CASFPNGRNTGELFF; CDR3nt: TGTGCCAGCTTCCCCAACGGGAGGAACACCGGGGAGCTGTTTTTT
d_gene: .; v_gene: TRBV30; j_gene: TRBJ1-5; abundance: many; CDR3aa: CAWDTGGNQPQHF; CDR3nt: TGTGCCTGGGACACGGGGGGCAATCAGCCCCAGCATTTT
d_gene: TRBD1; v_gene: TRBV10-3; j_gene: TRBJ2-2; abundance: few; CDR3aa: CAISEGQGNTGELFF; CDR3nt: TGTGCCATCAGTGAGGGACAGGGAAACACCGGGGAGCTGTTTTTT
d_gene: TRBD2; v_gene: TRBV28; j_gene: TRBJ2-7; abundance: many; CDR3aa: CASSPGGFESGEQYF; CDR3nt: TGTGCCAGCAGTCCGGGGGGATTTGAGTCGGGGGAGCAGTACTTC
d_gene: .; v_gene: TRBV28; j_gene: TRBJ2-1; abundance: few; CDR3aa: CASSPILDNEQFF; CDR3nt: TGTGCCAGCAGCCCTATTCTGGACAATGAGCAGTTCTTC
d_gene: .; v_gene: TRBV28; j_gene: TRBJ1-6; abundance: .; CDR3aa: CASSLAIRGLALHF; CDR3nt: TGTGCCAGCAGTTTGGCGATCAGGGGTCTGGCCCTCCACTTT
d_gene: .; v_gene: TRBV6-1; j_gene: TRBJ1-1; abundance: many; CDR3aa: CASSEVRGLTEAFF; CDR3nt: TGTGCCAGCAGTGAGGTACGAGGGCTCACTGAAGCTTTCTTT
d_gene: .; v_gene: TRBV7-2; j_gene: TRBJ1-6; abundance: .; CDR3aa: CASSQELSTTRNSPLHF; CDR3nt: TGCGCCAGCAGCCAAGAACTGAGTACCACCCGCAATTCACCCCTCCACTTT
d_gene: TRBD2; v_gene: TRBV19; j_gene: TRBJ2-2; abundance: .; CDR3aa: CASSANPGLAGVGELFF; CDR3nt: TGTGCCAGTAGTGCTAACCCGGGACTAGCGGGAGTTGGGGAGCTGTTTTTT
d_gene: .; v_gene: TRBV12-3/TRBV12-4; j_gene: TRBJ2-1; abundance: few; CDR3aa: CASSLISGTDTYNEQFF; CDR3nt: TGTGCCAGCAGCCTTATCTCCGGGACGGATACCTACAATGAGCAGTTCTTC
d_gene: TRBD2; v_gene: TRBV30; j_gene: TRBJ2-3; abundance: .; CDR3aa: CAWSRLAGSTDTQYF; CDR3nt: TGTGCCTGGAGTCGGCTAGCGGGAAGCACAGATACGCAGTATTTT
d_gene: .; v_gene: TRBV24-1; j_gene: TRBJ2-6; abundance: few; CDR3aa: CATSDPTDEDGANVLTF; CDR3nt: TGTGCCACCAGTGATCCCACCGACGAGGATGGGGCCAACGTCCTGACTTTC
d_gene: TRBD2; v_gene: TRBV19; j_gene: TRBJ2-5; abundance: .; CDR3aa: CASSMDLAGGQETQYF; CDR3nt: TGTGCCAGTAGTATGGATCTAGCGGGAGGCCAAGAGACCCAGTACTTC
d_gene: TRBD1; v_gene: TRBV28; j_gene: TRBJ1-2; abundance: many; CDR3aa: CASSLSGTGFYGYTF; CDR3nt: TGTGCCAGCAGTTTATCCGGGACAGGGTTCTATGGCTACACCTTC
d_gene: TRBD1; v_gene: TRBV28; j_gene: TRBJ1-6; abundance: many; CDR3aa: CASSSRTGMKGSPLHF; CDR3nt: TGTGCCAGCAGTTCCCGGACAGGGATGAAAGGTTCACCCCTCCACTTT
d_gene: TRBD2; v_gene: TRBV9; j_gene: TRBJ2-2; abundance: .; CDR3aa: CASSGSGTNTGELFF; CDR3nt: TGTGCCAGCAGCGGTAGCGGGACAAACACCGGGGAGCTGTTTTTT
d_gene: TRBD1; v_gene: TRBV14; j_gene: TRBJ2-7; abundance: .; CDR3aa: CASSRGQVREQYF; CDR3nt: TGTGCCAGCAGCCGAGGACAGGTGAGAGAGCAGTACTTC
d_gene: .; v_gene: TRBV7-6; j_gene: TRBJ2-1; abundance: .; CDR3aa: CASSPMRGNEQFF; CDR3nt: TGTGCCAGCAGCCCGATGAGGGGCAATGAGCAGTTCTTC
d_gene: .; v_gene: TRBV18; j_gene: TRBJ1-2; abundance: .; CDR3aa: CASSPMRGDGYTF; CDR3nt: TGTGCCAGCTCACCAATGAGGGGAGATGGCTACACCTTC
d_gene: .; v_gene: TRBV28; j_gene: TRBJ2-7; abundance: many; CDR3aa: CAILSGGGDEQYF; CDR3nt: TGTGCCATCCTTTCCGGAGGGGGAGACGAGCAGTACTTC
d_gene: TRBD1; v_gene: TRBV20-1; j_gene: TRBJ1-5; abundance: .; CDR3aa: CSARSNRGVFYQPQHF; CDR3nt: TGCAGTGCTAGATCCAACAGGGGGGTGTTTTATCAGCCCCAGCATTTT